The 18 T cell receptor beta chains below all came from one sample that was sequenced in a study of spatial heterogeneity in lung cancer. Their antigens are not known. Documented time point: sample taken at primary tumor resection. TCRdb reanalysed the 5' RACE reads using MiXCR and keeps one entry per CDR3 protein. The sample contains approximately 2,000 distinct CDR3 sequences, about a tenth of which appear only once. Study-level results: In tumors, expanded intratumoral alpha and beta TCR counts tracked mutation counts.

The sequencing used lung tumor tissue, collected at surgery. The receptors originated from a female donor with early-stage non-small cell lung cancer.

This clonotype is judged medium-sized. The gene calls are TRBV7-2 and TRBJ1-3; D uncertain. The CDR3 extends over 16 amino acids. V shed 1 base and J shed 0 bases, with 10 bases lying between them. CDR1 SGHTA and CDR2 FQGNSA come from the germline V gene. The CDR3 DNA reads TGTGCCAGCAGCTTAGGGCAGGCTTTCTCTGGAAACACCATATATTTT. Residues: CASSLGQAFSGNTIYF.

This clonotype is categorized as medium-sized. The CDR3 DNA follows: TGTGCCAGCAGCTTAATGGTTAGTACCTACGAGCAGTACTTC. It codes for CASSLMVSTYEQYF. The chain carries TRBV11-2 and TRBJ2-7; D is undetermined. From germline, CDR1 is SGHAT and CDR2 FQNNGV. Deletions cut 2 bases from V and 2 bases from J, with 10 bases between. This CDR3 region has 14 residues.

This clonotype counts as medium-sized (0.01 to 0.1%). This rearrangement joins TRBV4-3 to TRBJ2-5, with D unresolved. V was trimmed by 0 bases and J by 0 bases, leaving 8 bases between them. Per the germline V gene, CDR1 is LGHNA and CDR2 is YSLEER. The CDR3 has 15 residues. CDR3 region: CASSQDRGYQETQYF. The DNA for the CDR3 is TGCGCCAGCAGCCAAGATCGTGGCTACCAAGAGACCCAGTACTTC.

V usage is TRBV11-1 and J usage is TRBJ2-2; D may correspond to TRBD1 or TRBD2 (5 bases each). CDR3 size: 16 residues. Trimming cost V 3 bases and J 3 bases, with 14 bases left between them. CDR1 and CDR2 from the germline V gene are SGHAT and FQDESV (reference sequence). The CDR3, as DNA: TGTGCCAGCAGCTTCGGTTTGGGGGTCGACACCGGGGAGCTGTTTTTT. The encoded protein is CASSFGLGVDTGELFF. Filled out from reference TRBV11-1 and TRBJ2-2, the complete variable domain reads EAEVAQSPRYKITEKSQAVAFWCDPISGHATLYWYRQILGQGPELLVQFQDESVVDDSQLPKDRFSAERLKGVDSTLKIQPAELGDSAMYLCASSFGLGVDTGELFFGEGSRLTVL.

This clonotype is labeled medium-sized. The rearrangement joins TRBV9 to TRBJ1-4; D remains unclear. V shed 4 bases and J shed 8 bases, with 12 bases lying between them. The CDR3 covers 13 residues. Per germline, CDR1 SGDLS and CDR2 YYNGEE. DNA for the CDR3: TGTGCCAGCAGCCCGCCGGGAGCCGAAAAACTGTTTTTT. This sequence encodes CASSPPGAEKLFF.

This clonotype has a count of ten or more. V and J are TRBV28 and TRBJ2-3; D is perhaps TRBD1 or TRBD2 (5 bases each). CDR1 and CDR2 from the germline V gene are MDHEN and SYDVKM. The CDR3 totals 13 residues. V was clipped by 6 bases and J by 10 bases, with 17 bases between them. The CDR3 reads CASRRPGPTPQYF. The CDR3 coding sequence is TGTGCCAGCAGAAGACCGGGACCCACGCCGCAGTATTTT.

Relative to its sample, this clonotype is medium-sized. The rearrangement uses TRBV7-3 and TRBJ2-2; tentative D call: TRBD1 (6 bases). Deletions cut 6 bases from V and 0 bases from J, with 11 bases between. CDR1 SGHTA and CDR2 FQGTGA come from the germline V gene. This CDR3 is 15 amino acids long. The CDR3 bases are TGTGCCAGCAGATACGACAGGACGAACACCGGGGAGCTGTTTTTT. Its protein is CASRYDRTNTGELFF.

This clonotype was detected ten times or more. The chain has TRBV20-1 and TRBJ2-7; D is undetermined. Germline CDR1 and CDR2: DFQATT and SNEGSKA (reference sequence). V was shortened by 2 bases and J by 9 bases, with 11 bases between the two germline ends. There are 11 residues in the CDR3. CDR3: CSARLGPGQYF. The CDR3 nucleotides are TGCAGTGCTAGATTGGGTCCGGGGCAGTACTTC.

The chain is built from TRBV7-2 and TRBJ2-3; D is uncertain. V was clipped by 1 base and J by 6 bases, with 14 bases between them. This CDR3 spans 15 amino acids. Germline-derived CDR1 and CDR2 are SGHTA and FQGNSA. The CDR3 is CASSLDPPPRDTQYF. For the CDR3, the DNA is TGTGCCAGCAGCTTAGATCCTCCTCCTAGGGATACGCAGTATTTT.

This clonotype rates as medium-sized. The V call is TRBV30, the J call TRBJ1-5; D unresolved. CDR3 length equals 13 residues. V lost 6 bases and J 5 bases, leaving 14 bases between the germline ends. Germline lookup yields CDR1 GTSNPN and CDR2 SVGIG (reference sequence). The CDR3 loop reads CACSAAKDQPQHF. CDR3 bases: TGTGCCTGCTCCGCAGCTAAGGATCAGCCCCAGCATTTT.

Sample share makes this clonotype medium-sized (0.01 to 0.1%). The chain employs TRBV11-1 and TRBJ2-2; D possibly matches TRBD1 or TRBD2 (5 bases each). V dropped 0 bases and J dropped 0 bases, with 5 bases sitting between them. The V gene's germline CDR1 is SGHAT and CDR2 FQDESV (reference sequence). CDR3 length equals 15 residues. The CDR3 reads CASSLAGANTGELFF. The CDR3 DNA reads TGTGCCAGCAGCTTAGCGGGGGCGAACACCGGGGAGCTGTTTTTT.

This clonotype is deemed medium-sized. V and J are TRBV28 and TRBJ2-3; the match to TRBD2 covers 11 bases. CDR3 length equals 16 residues. The V gene end was trimmed by 5 bases and the J gene end by 10 bases; junction bases not matched to a gene: 14. CDR1 is MDHEN, CDR2 SYDVKM, per germline. The CDR3 region has the DNA TGTGCCAGCAGTGCCCCGACTAGCGGGGAAAGCTGGGCGCAGTATTTT. Encoded protein: CASSAPTSGESWAQYF.

By sample fraction, this clonotype is medium-sized (0.01 to 0.1%). Sequence at one end of the junction differs from germline and may be a read error. CDR3 protein: CNVGGPGTGSGETQYF. CDR3 in DNA: TGCAACGTTGGGGGCCCCGGGACAGGGTCGGGAGAGACCCAGTACTTC. The V gene is TRBV29-1, the J gene TRBJ2-5, with 9 bases lining up with TRBD1. There are 16 residues in the CDR3. CDR1 and CDR2 from the germline V gene are SQVTM and ANQGSEA.

V and J are TRBV5-6 and TRBJ2-1, with 10 bases aligning to TRBD1. Germline lookup yields CDR1 SGHDT and CDR2 YYEEEE. The CDR3 runs 17 residues. V lost 4 bases, J lost 2 bases, and 9 bases stayed unmatched. CDR3 sequence: CASSQGPGQGTYNEQFF. The CDR3 coding sequence is TGTGCCAGCAGCCAAGGTCCGGGACAGGGGACCTACAATGAGCAGTTCTTC.

Sample share makes this clonotype medium-sized. The rearrangement links TRBV4-3 to TRBJ1-3; D not certain. Between the trimmed V and J ends, which lost 0 bases and 2 bases, there was a span of 11 bases. Germline V gives CDR1 LGHNA, CDR2 YSLEER. The CDR3 is 16 amino acids. The CDR3 bases are TGCGCCAGCAGCCAAGACGCGGGATCAGCTGGAAACACCATATATTTT. This codes for CASSQDAGSAGNTIYF.

The chain joins TRBV5-1 to TRBJ2-5; tentatively, D is TRBD1 or TRBD2 (5 bases each). From germline, CDR1 is SGHRS and CDR2 YFSETQ. Trimming stripped 9 bases from V and 4 bases from J, with 13 bases between. The length of the CDR3 is 12 residues. In DNA, the CDR3 is TGCGCCACCTCCAGGGACGGAGAGACCCAGTACTTC. Its translation is CATSRDGETQYF.

This clonotype is judged medium-sized (0.01 to 0.1%). This sequence joins TRBV6-2 or TRBV6-3 and TRBJ1-1; a possible D gene is TRBD1 (6 bases). Germline V gene data show CDR1 as MNHEY and CDR2 as SVGEGT. The CDR3 loop spans 13 amino acids. Trimming left V 3 bases short and J 3 bases short, with 8 bases between. The CDR3 nucleotides are TGTGCCAGCAGTTATGGGGGCTACACTGAAGCTTTCTTT. Protein: CASSYGGYTEAFF.

This clonotype is judged large (0.1 to 1%). The chain recombines TRBV2 with TRBJ1-1; perhaps TRBD1 as D (6 bases). Trimming shortened V by 8 bases and J by 1 base, and 11 bases separated the two germline ends. The CDR3 length is 13 residues. CDR1 is SNHLY, CDR2 FYNNEI, per germline. The CDR3 coding sequence is TGTGCCAGCCGGACAGAGAGGAACACTGAAGCTTTCTTT. Its translation is CASRTERNTEAFF.